Reported below is one T cell receptor beta chain. Its antigen is unidentified. Sequencing of DNA taken from cultured CD4+ T cells relied on the Oncomine TCR Beta short-read assay. Cultured CD4+ T cells were the source of extracted genomic DNA. Using its own MiXCR run on the PCR reads, TCRdb lists one record per CDR3 protein. The repertoire has 8,400 or so distinct CDR3 sequences, 60% to 70% of them found once; the top ten carry around 40%. The data originate from a study of vaccination and CD4 T cells after COVID-19. Study-wide context: SARS-CoV-2 had been detected by nasal swab PCR in convalescent patients; roughly 9 were mild, one severe. Cultures acting as controls obtained a CEFX pool, an HIV-1 Nef pool, or no peptide.

The V segment lost 7 bases and the J segment 5 bases; nucleotides outside the gene matches: 14. This CDR3 has 15 amino acids. The germline V gene encodes CDR1 SGHVS and CDR2 FNYEAQ. Treatment here: 10-day PBMC culture with coronavirus spike peptide pools or control peptides (ViraFEST assay). Once peptide pools had expanded antigen-specific T cells, ViraFEST sequenced TCRs. This chain connects TRBV7-6 to TRBJ2-7, with 7 bases matching TRBD1. The TCR sequence derives from a human donor who had recovered from COVID-19. Sequencing used CD4+ T cells from blood, cultured in vitro. CDR3 nucleotide sequence: TGTGCCAGCACTCGATACTACGGACAGGAGGACGAGCAGTACTTC. It encodes CASTRYYGQEDEQYF.